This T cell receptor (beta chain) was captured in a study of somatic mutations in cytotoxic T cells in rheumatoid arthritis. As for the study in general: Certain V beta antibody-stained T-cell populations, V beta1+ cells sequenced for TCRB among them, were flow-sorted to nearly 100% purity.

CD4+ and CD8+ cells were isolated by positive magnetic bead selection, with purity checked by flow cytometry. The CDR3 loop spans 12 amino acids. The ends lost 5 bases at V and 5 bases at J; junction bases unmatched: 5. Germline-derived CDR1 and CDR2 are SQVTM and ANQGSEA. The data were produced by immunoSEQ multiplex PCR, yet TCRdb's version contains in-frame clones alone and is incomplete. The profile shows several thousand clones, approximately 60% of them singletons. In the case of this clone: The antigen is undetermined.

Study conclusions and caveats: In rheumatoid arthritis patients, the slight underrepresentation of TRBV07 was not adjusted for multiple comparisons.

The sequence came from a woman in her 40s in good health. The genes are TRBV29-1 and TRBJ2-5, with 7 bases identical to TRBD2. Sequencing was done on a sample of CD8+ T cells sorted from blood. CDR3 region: CSVLGEGETQYF. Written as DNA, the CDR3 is TGCAGCGTTCTGGGGGAGGGGGAGACCCAGTACTTC. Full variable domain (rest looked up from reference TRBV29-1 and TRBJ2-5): SAVISQKPSRDICQRGTSLTIQCQVDSQVTMMFWYRQQPGQSLTLIATANQGSEATYESGFVIDKFPISRPNLTFSTLTVSNMSPEDSSIYLCSVLGEGETQYFGPGTRLLVL.